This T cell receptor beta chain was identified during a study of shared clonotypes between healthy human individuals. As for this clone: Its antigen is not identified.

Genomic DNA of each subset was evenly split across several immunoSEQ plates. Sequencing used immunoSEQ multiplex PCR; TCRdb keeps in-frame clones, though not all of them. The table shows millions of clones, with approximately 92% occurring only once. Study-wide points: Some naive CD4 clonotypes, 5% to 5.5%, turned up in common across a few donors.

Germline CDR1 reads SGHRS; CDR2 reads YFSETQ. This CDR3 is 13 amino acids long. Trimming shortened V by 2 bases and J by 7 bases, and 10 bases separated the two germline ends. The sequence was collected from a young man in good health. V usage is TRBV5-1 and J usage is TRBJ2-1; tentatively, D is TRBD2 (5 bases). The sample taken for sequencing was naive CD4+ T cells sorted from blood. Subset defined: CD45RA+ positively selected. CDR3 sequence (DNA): TGCGCCAGCAGCTTTGATCGGGGAAATGAGCAGTTCTTC. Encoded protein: CASSFDRGNEQFF.